One and the same sample provided the 21 T cell receptor beta chains below, sequenced in a study of blood T cell repertoires in COVID-19. This table comes from immunoSEQ multiplex PCR, and its TCRdb copy is limited to in-frame clones, with some not included. Of about 43,000 clones in the sample, about nine tenths were seen once. The sequenced material came from peripheral blood. The source is a man aged 55 to 70 with active COVID-19.

The chain couples TRBV7-9 to TRBJ1-5; 7 bases match TRBD1. Trimming removed 5 bases from V and 3 bases from J; junction bases left unmatched: 10. Germline CDR1 and CDR2: SEHNR and FQNEAQ (reference sequence). The length of the CDR3 is 16 residues. CDR3 sequence reads: CASSTGQDGPNQPQHF. CDR3 sequence (DNA): TGTGCCAGCAGCACTGGACAGGATGGCCCCAATCAGCCCCAGCATTTT.

The chain employs TRBV27 and TRBJ2-7; TRBD1 matches 9 bases. The junction had 6 bases not matched to a gene; V was cut back by 6 bases and J by 3 bases. This CDR3 is 14 amino acids long. Germline CDR1 MNHEY, CDR2 SMNVEV (reference sequence). This chain's CDR3 is CASRPGTGFYEQYF. The CDR3 nucleotides are TGTGCCAGCAGACCAGGGACAGGGTTCTACGAGCAGTACTTC.

The V and J genes are TRBV11-2 and TRBJ2-7; D perhaps matches TRBD2 (5 bases). CDR1 and CDR2 from the germline V gene are SGHAT and FQNNGV. The CDR3 sequence is 14 residues long. V lost 3 bases and J lost 2, with 11 bases in between. The CDR3 loop is CASSLGLGAYEQYF. The CDR3 DNA follows: TGTGCCAGCAGCTTGGGTCTGGGAGCCTACGAGCAGTACTTC.

The J gene is TRBJ2-2, the V gene TRBV30, with a possible D match to TRBD1 (6 bases). Germline V gene lookup returns CDR1 GTSNPN and CDR2 SVGIG (reference sequence). Trimming stripped 2 bases from V and 8 bases from J, with 12 bases between. The CDR3 contains 13 residues. The DNA of the CDR3 is TGTGCCTGGAGTTTGGACAGAACTGGGGAGCTGTTTTTT. Its protein is CAWSLDRTGELFF.

The chain employs TRBV19 and TRBJ2-3; 8 bases map to TRBD2. Trimming took 7 bases from V and 1 from J; bases not matched to a gene: 4. The germline V gene has CDR1 LNHDA and CDR2 SQIVND (reference sequence). This CDR3 region has 14 residues. The CDR3 region has the DNA TGTGCCAGTAAATGGCGGGGGGGCACAGATACGCAGTATTTT. This sequence encodes CASKWRGGTDTQYF.

This sequence joins TRBV9 and TRBJ1-6; the D is unclear. The CDR3 has 13 residues. Germline-derived CDR1 and CDR2 are SGDLS and YYNGEE. Between the trimmed V and J ends, which lost 4 bases and 4 bases, there was a span of 6 bases. The CDR3 here is CASSSDYNSPLHF. CDR3 DNA: TGTGCCAGCAGCTCAGATTATAATTCACCCCTCCACTTT.

The chain has TRBV27 and TRBJ2-6; D is uncertain. V shed 10 bases and J shed 0 bases, with 13 bases lying between them. This CDR3 has 15 residues. Germline CDR1 MNHEY, CDR2 SMNVEV (reference sequence). CDR3 region: CATSPVSSGANVLTF. Written as DNA, the CDR3 is TGTGCCACATCCCCGGTAAGCTCTGGGGCCAACGTCCTGACTTTC.

The gene calls are TRBV7-2 and TRBJ2-7; 8 bases are a match to TRBD1. V lost 3 bases to trimming and J lost 1 base; unmatched junction nucleotides: 14. CDR1 SGHTA and CDR2 FQGNSA come from the germline V gene. This CDR3 region has 18 residues. The CDR3: CASSFRGTTGARSYEQYF. CDR3 DNA: TGTGCCAGCAGCTTTAGGGGTACGACAGGGGCGAGATCCTACGAGCAGTACTTC.

A note on this clone: Germline and junction disagree at one end, which may indicate a read error. V is TRBV6-5 and J is TRBJ2-2, with 8 bases identical to TRBD1. The CDR3 is 14 residues long. Germline values: CDR1 MNHEY, CDR2 SVGAGI. The CDR3 sequence is CAGRGQVNTGELFF. In DNA, the CDR3 is TGTGCCGGCAGGGGACAGGTCAACACCGGGGAGCTGTTTTTT.

V usage is TRBV28 and J usage is TRBJ1-6, with D perhaps matching TRBD1 (5 bases). The CDR3 runs 17 residues. The germline V gene has CDR1 MDHEN and CDR2 SYDVKM. The V end lost 2 bases, the J end lost 0 bases, and 11 bases lay between the germline ends. The DNA for the CDR3 is TGTGCCAGCAGTTTAGGGCAGGGCCACTCCTATAATTCACCCCTCCACTTT. Residues: CASSLGQGHSYNSPLHF.

V gene TRBV7-9 combines with J gene TRBJ1-1; D unresolved. Trimming took off 7 bases at V and 0 bases at J, with 12 bases between the two ends. The CDR3 length is 14 residues. Per germline, CDR1 SEHNR and CDR2 FQNEAQ (reference sequence). The CDR3, as DNA: TGTGCCAGCATACTCTCCACCATGAACACTGAAGCTTTCTTT. It codes for CASILSTMNTEAFF.

The rearrangement joins TRBV20-1 to TRBJ2-7, with 7 bases matching TRBD1. The junction had 6 bases not matched to a gene; V was cut back by 6 bases and J by 7 bases. The CDR3 length is 11 residues. The germline V gene encodes CDR1 DFQATT and CDR2 SNEGSKA (reference sequence). The CDR3 spells CSAILQGEQYF. CDR3 bases: TGCAGTGCAATCCTACAGGGGGAGCAGTACTTC.

The rearrangement uses TRBV11-3 and TRBJ1-4; tentative D call: TRBD1 (6 bases). This CDR3 comprises 15 residues. The germline gives CDR1 SGHNT, CDR2 YENEEA. V was pared by 5 bases and J by 5 bases, with 15 bases between. CDR3 bases: TGTGCCAGCAGCCGAAAAGGGACACCAAATGAAAAACTGTTTTTT. It is translated as CASSRKGTPNEKLFF. The whole variable domain, remainder taken from reference TRBV11-3 and TRBJ1-4, is EAGVVQSPRYKIIEKKQPVAFWCNPISGHNTLYWYLQNLGQGPELLIRYENEEAVDDSQLPKDRFSAERLKGVDSTLKIQPAELGDSAVYLCASSRKGTPNEKLFFGSGTQLSVL.

The chain couples TRBV28 to TRBJ1-2; D gene ambiguous. Trimming pared 4 bases from V and 0 bases from J, leaving 9 bases between. Germline CDR1 reads MDHEN; CDR2 reads SYDVKM. This CDR3 has 14 residues. CDR3 DNA: TGTGCCAGCAGTTCCCCGGGAGCTAACTATGGCTACACCTTC. Its protein is CASSSPGANYGYTF.

This chain's CDR3 is CASSIEGTAKDTQYF. For the CDR3, the DNA is TGTGCCAGTAGTATTGAGGGGACAGCTAAAGATACGCAGTATTTT. V is TRBV19 and J is TRBJ2-3, with TRBD1 identical over 7 bases. The V segment lost 3 bases and the J segment 5 bases; nucleotides outside the gene matches: 8. This CDR3 has 15 amino acids. Germline CDR1 is LNHDA and CDR2 is SQIVND (reference sequence).

This clone was detected once. The gene calls are TRBV2 and TRBJ1-6; weak D call: TRBD1 (5 bases). Trimming pared 3 bases from V and 9 bases from J, leaving 9 bases between. CDR1 and CDR2 from the germline V gene are SNHLY and FYNNEI. This CDR3 is built from 13 residues. This chain's CDR3 is CASSDQGISPLHF. CDR3 coding DNA: TGTGCCAGCAGTGACCAGGGAATTTCACCCCTCCACTTT. Supplemented by reference TRBV2 and TRBJ1-6, the full variable domain reads EPEVTQTPSHQVTQMGQEVILRCVPISNHLYFYWYRQILGQKVEFLVSFYNNEISEKSEIFDDQFSVERPDGSNFTLKIRSTKLEDSAMYFCASSDQGISPLHFGNGTRLTVT.

This clone was detected once. This sequence joins TRBV4-3 and TRBJ2-6; D gene unclear. The CDR3 runs 14 residues. V shed 5 bases and J shed 3 bases, with 8 bases lying between them. Germline V gene lookup returns CDR1 LGHNA and CDR2 YSLEER. This chain's CDR3 is CASSSPNGANVLTF. The CDR3 DNA reads TGCGCCAGCAGCAGCCCGAATGGGGCCAACGTCCTGACTTTC.

The chain recombines TRBV5-6 with TRBJ2-3; 11 bases are shared with TRBD2. The CDR3 runs to 15 residues. Germline CDR1 SGHDT, CDR2 YYEEEE. The V and J ends lost 4 bases and 3 bases, in that order; junction bases with no gene match: 4. The CDR3 protein is CASSAGLAATDTQYF. The CDR3 region has the DNA TGTGCCAGCAGCGCGGGACTAGCGGCTACAGATACGCAGTATTTT.

The CDR3 DNA reads as TGCGCCAGCAGCCCTTTGGTTGGGGGCGATGGAAACACCATATATTTT. Encoded protein: CASSPLVGGDGNTIYF. The chain combines TRBV5-1 with TRBJ1-3; TRBD1 might be the D (6 bases). Between the trimmed V and J ends, which lost 4 bases and 3 bases, there was a span of 17 bases. The V gene's germline CDR1 is SGHRS and CDR2 YFSETQ. The CDR3 extends over 16 amino acids.

The CDR3 loop is CASSVVEDYGYTF. CDR3 DNA: TGTGCCAGCAGCGTAGTGGAGGACTATGGCTACACCTTC. This chain uses TRBV9 with TRBJ1-2; no firm D call. The CDR3 covers 13 residues. V lost 0 bases, J lost 3 bases, and 6 bases lay in between. The germline V gene has CDR1 SGDLS and CDR2 YYNGEE. The full variable domain, its missing parts supplied by reference TRBV9 and TRBJ1-2, is DSGVTQTPKHLITATGQRVTLRCSPRSGDLSVYWYQQSLDQGLQFLIQYYNGEERAKGNILERFSAQQFPDLHSELNLSSLELGDSALYFCASSVVEDYGYTFGSGTRLTVV.

The chain carries TRBV5-1 and TRBJ2-5; D not resolved. This CDR3 comprises 14 residues. Trimming took off 0 bases at V and 1 base at J, with 7 bases between the two ends. Per germline, CDR1 SGHRS and CDR2 YFSETQ. The CDR3 here is CASSLGQVQETQYF. The CDR3 nucleotides are TGCGCCAGCAGCTTGGGGCAAGTCCAAGAGACCCAGTACTTC. The full variable domain, completed using reference TRBV5-1 and TRBJ2-5, is KAGVTQTPRYLIKTRGQQVTLSCSPISGHRSVSWYQQTPGQGLQFLFEYFSETQRNKGNFPGRFSGRQFSNSRSEMNVSTLELGDSALYLCASSLGQVQETQYFGPGTRLLVL.